This TCR beta chain was sequenced during a study of T-cell memory formation after mild COVID-19. Comments on this clonotype: Antigen unknown.

Study-level results: A second wave expanding day 15 to 37 was CD4+-biased; contracting clones were balanced.

TCRdb reanalysed the 5' RACE reads using MiXCR and keeps one entry per CDR3 protein. The table lists about 190,000 distinct CDR3 sequences, 18% of them singletons. The receptor comes from an adult woman who had mild COVID-19 (a few samples of this study predate the infection). Cell type and time point are not known. Sample: PBMCs or a T cell subset sorted from them (not recorded which).

The CDR3 loop is CTSRSRGYNEQFF. DNA for the CDR3: TGCACCAGCAGAAGCCGGGGGTACAATGAGCAGTTCTTC. The chain employs TRBV1 and TRBJ2-1; the table assigns TRBD1, which was not confirmed against the DNA. TRBV1 corresponds to a pseudogene. This CDR3 has 13 residues.